The T cell receptor beta chain under discussion was sequenced for a study of blood T cell repertoires in COVID-19. Study at large: T cells, B-cell-depleted T cells, or PBMCs supplied cDNA or gDNA.

Per the authors' pipeline: Using reference gene primer amplification, nucleated cell counts were estimated. Assay used: immunoSEQ multiplex PCR; TCRdb lists only in-frame clones, some missing. For V, J and clone size, that table is used; D and trimming come from the DNA. The sample carries about 190,000 clones, around four fifths recorded once. Per germline, CDR1 SEHNR and CDR2 FQNEAQ (reference sequence). CDR3 length equals 16 residues. V lost 4 bases and J 0 bases, leaving 15 bases between the germline ends. The TCR was taken from a woman aged 40 to 50 with acute or convalescent COVID-19. The genes are TRBV7-9 and TRBJ1-1; D perhaps matches TRBD1 (6 bases). What was sequenced was peripheral blood. CDR3 loop: CASSSPGHLLNTEAFF. The CDR3 region has the DNA TGTGCCAGCAGCTCACCGGGACACTTGTTGAACACTGAAGCTTTCTTT.